This TCR beta chain was captured in a study of T-cell memory formation after mild COVID-19. Via MiXCR, TCRdb re-called the 5' RACE reads, giving one row per CDR3 protein. The sample lists roughly 150,000 distinct CDR3 sequences; more than 12% were seen once. This clonotype was counted many times. The CDR3 runs to 13 residues. The germline CDR1 and CDR2 sequences are ENHRY and SYGVKD. The V and J ends lost 6 bases and 0 bases respectively, with 9 bases between them. V gene TRBV10-3 combines with J gene TRBJ2-7; unclear D gene. The receptor was isolated from an adult woman who had mild COVID-19 (a few samples of this study predate the infection). Cell type and time point are not known. The specimen sequenced was PBMCs or a T cell subset sorted from them (not recorded which). This CDR3 is CAIREPDSYEQYF. The CDR3 region has the DNA TGTGCCATCAGAGAACCGGACTCCTACGAGCAGTACTTC.